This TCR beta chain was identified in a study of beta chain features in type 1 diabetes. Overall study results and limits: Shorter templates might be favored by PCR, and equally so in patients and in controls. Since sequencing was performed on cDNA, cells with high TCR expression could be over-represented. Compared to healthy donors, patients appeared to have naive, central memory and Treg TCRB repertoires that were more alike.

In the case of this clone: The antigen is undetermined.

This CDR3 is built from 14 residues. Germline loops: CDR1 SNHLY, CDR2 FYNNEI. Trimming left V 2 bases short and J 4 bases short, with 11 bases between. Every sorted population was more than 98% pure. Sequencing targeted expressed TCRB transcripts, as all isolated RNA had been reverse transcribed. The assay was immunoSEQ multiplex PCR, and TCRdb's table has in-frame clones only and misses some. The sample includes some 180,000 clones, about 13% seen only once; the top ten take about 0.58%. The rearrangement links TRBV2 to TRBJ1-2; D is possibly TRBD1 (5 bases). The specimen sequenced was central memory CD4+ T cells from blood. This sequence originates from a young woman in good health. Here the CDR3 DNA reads TGTGCCAGCAGTGAACAGGGAGGATCCTATGGCTACACCTTC. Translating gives CASSEQGGSYGYTF.